The present entry profiles one T cell receptor (beta chain) with its context. The antigen is unknown. The sample comes from a study of OX40 agonist ivuxolimab in advanced cancers. Study overall: Ivuxolimab was administered intravenously to patients at 0.01 to 10 mg/kg every 2 weeks. Enrollees could have had prior anti-PD-1, anti-PD-L1 or anti-CTLA-4 therapy, which 40% had received. Findings and limits, study-wide: Not determined was the antigen specificity of the expanded peripheral T cells. In CD8+ T cells, expanded clones were on average more numerous than in CD4+.

The assay was immunoSEQ multiplex PCR, and TCRdb's table has in-frame clones only and misses some. Of 81,000 or so clones in the sample, 70% to 90% were seen once. Germline values: CDR1 ENHRY, CDR2 SYGVKD. V gave up 6 bases and J gave up 5 bases; unmatched junction bases: 7. There are 14 residues in the CDR3. Source: CD4+ or CD8+ T cells sorted from blood, taken in a trial of the OX40 agonist ivuxolimab. This TCR derives from an adult with an advanced solid tumor such as melanoma, head and neck, liver or kidney cancer. The chain joins TRBV10-3 to TRBJ2-3, with 8 positions matching TRBD2. In DNA, the CDR3 is TGTGCCATCAGCGGGACTAGTGGGGAAGATACGCAGTATTTT. Translation: CAISGTSGEDTQYF.